The next 3 T cell receptor beta chains were all read from a single sample in a study of regulatory T cells in long-lasting Graves disease. Arm-PCR of CDR3 regions with iRepertoire HTBI primers generated TCR beta libraries. MiXCR, run by TCRdb on the multiplex PCR reads, gives a single entry per CDR3 protein. Found here are about 400,000 distinct CDR3 sequences, roughly 15% of them singletons; the top ten hold about 7.6%. Documented time point: newly diagnosed GD, antithyroid drugs for less than 3 months. Preparation of the TCR library used RNA extracted from PBMCs. The sample also formed part of further work on T cells in Graves' hyperthyroidism and ophthalmopathy.

Sequenced here: peripheral blood mononuclear cells (PBMCs), sampled at new diagnosis, from a patient treated with antithyroid drugs. All receptors derive from a woman in her forties with Graves disease.

Concerning this clonotype: A much larger clone sits a single nucleotide away, making a read error possible. V and J are TRBV28 and TRBJ2-3; perhaps TRBD1 as D (7 bases). The CDR3 covers 13 residues. CDR1 MDHEN and CDR2 SYDVKM come from the germline V gene. The CDR3 sequence: CASGGGVRDMQYF. Here the CDR3 DNA reads TGTGCCAGCGGAGGGGGCGTTCGCGATATGCAGTATTTT.

This clonotype was detected a few times. The rearrangement links TRBV20-1 to TRBJ2-5, with TRBD2 identical over 8 bases. Per the germline V gene, CDR1 is DFQATT and CDR2 is SNEGSKA (reference sequence). V shed 3 bases and J 3 bases; nucleotides not matched to a gene: 6. The CDR3 spans 14 residues. The chain's CDR3 is CSARSGLGKETQYF. CDR3 in DNA: TGCAGTGCTAGGTCGGGACTAGGGAAAGAGACCCAGTACTTC.

The V call is TRBV28, the J call TRBJ2-1; a possible D gene is TRBD2 (6 bases). Germline lookup yields CDR1 MDHEN and CDR2 SYDVKM. Trimming left V 6 bases short and J 3 bases short, with 18 bases between. The CDR3 runs 16 residues. CDR3 bases: TGTGCCAGCAGGCCCATTAGAGGGAGGAGCTACAATGAGCAGTTCTTC. It yields the protein CASRPIRGRSYNEQFF.